The sequence of this T cell receptor beta chain was determined in a study of blood T cell repertoires in COVID-19. Sequencing was performed with immunoSEQ multiplex PCR; in TCRdb, only in-frame clones are kept and a portion is missing. The table lists more than 200,000 clones, over 75% of them singletons. Ages ranged from about 18 to 89 years, with residence in 24 US areas. Assignments of participants to cohorts depended upon their own reported clinical history. The CDR3 covers 16 residues. Germline V gives CDR1 SGHDN, CDR2 FVKESK. V shed 4 bases, J shed 4 bases, and the junction held 12 bases outside the gene matches.

The J gene is TRBJ2-5, the V gene TRBV14; TRBD1 matches at 7 bases. Material for sequencing was PBMCs or T cells enriched from blood (not recorded which). The receptor's source is a man aged 25-40 years with acute COVID-19. CDR3 residues: CASSLLDRFNRETQYF. The DNA for the CDR3 is TGTGCCAGCAGCCTTCTGGACAGGTTCAACCGAGAGACCCAGTACTTC. Using reference TRBV14 and TRBJ2-5 for the parts outside the CDR3, the full variable domain is EAGVTQFPSHSVIEKGQTVTLRCDPISGHDNLYWYRRVMGKEIKFLLHFVKESKQDESGMPNNRFLAERTGGTYSTLKVQPAELEDSGVYFCASSLLDRFNRETQYFGPGTRLLVL.